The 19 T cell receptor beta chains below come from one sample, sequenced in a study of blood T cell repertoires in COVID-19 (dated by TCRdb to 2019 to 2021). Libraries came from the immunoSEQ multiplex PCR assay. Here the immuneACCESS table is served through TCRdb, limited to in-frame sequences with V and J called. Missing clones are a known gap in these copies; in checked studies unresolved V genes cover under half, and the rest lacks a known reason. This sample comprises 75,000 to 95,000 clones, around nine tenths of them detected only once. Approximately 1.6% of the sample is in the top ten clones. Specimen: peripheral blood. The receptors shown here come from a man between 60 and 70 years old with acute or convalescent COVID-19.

The CDR3 is CASSQRVGLINQPQHF. Written as DNA, the CDR3 is TGCGCCAGCAGTCAGCGCGTGGGACTTATCAATCAGCCCCAGCATTTT. The V and J genes are TRBV4-1 and TRBJ1-5, with a weak D call TRBD1 (5 bases). Trimming pared 6 bases from V and 3 bases from J, leaving 18 bases between. The CDR3 totals 16 residues. CDR1 is MGHRA and CDR2 is YSYEKL in the germline V gene.

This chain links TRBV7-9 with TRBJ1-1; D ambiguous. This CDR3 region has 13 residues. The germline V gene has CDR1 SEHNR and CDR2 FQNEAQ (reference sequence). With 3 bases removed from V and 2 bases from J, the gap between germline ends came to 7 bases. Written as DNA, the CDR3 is TGTGCCAGCAGCTTGAGCGTAAACACTGAAGCTTTCTTT. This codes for CASSLSVNTEAFF.

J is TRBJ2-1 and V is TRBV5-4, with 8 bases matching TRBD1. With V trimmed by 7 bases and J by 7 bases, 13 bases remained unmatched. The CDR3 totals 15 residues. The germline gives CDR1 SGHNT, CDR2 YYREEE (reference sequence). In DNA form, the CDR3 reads TGTGCCAGCCTTAATGGCCAGGGGGCTAGGAATGAGCAGTTCTTC. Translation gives CASLNGQGARNEQFF.

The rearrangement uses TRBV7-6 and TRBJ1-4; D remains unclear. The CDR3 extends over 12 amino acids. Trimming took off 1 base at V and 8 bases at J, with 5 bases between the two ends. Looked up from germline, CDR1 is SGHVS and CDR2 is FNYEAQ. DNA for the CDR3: TGTGCCAGCAGCTTAGGAGCCGAAAAACTGTTTTTT. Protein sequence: CASSLGAEKLFF.

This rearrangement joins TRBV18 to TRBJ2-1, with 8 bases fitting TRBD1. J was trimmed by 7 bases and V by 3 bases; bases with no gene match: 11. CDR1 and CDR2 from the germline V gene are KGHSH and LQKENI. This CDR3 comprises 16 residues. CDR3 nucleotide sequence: TGTGCCAGCTCACCGGTTGCCAGGACAGGGTCTAATGAGCAGTTCTTC. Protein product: CASSPVARTGSNEQFF.

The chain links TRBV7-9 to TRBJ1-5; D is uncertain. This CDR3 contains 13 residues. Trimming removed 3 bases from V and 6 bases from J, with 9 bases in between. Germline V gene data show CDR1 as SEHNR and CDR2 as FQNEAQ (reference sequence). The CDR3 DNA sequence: TGTGCCAGCAGCTTGTCAAGCGGTCAGCCCCAGCATTTT. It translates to CASSLSSGQPQHF.

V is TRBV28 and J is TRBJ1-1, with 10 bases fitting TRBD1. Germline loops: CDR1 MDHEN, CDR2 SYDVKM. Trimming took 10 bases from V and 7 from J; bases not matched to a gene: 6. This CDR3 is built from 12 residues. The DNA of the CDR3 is TGTGCCATCGGGACAGGGGAAGGTGAAGCTTTCTTT. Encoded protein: CAIGTGEGEAFF. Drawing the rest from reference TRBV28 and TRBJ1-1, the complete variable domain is DVKVTQSSRYLVKRTGEKVFLECVQDMDHENMFWYRQDPGLGLRLIYFSYDVKMKEKGDIPEGYSVSREKKERFSLILESASTNQTSMYLCAIGTGEGEAFFGQGTRLTVV.

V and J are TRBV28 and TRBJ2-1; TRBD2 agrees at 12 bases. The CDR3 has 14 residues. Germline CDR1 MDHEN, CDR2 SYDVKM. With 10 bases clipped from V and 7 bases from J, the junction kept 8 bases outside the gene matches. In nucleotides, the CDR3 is TGTGCCATCTGGGAGACTAGCGGGAGTAATGAGCAGTTCTTC. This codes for CAIWETSGSNEQFF. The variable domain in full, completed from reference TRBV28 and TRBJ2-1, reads DVKVTQSSRYLVKRTGEKVFLECVQDMDHENMFWYRQDPGLGLRLIYFSYDVKMKEKGDIPEGYSVSREKKERFSLILESASTNQTSMYLCAIWETSGSNEQFFGPGTRLTVL.

The CDR3 sequence: CASSQGPGNPAGDTQYF. CDR3 nucleotide sequence: TGTGCCAGCAGCCAAGGCCCCGGGAACCCAGCCGGCGATACGCAGTATTTT. V usage is TRBV3-1 (or the pseudogene TRBV3-2) and J usage is TRBJ2-3; a possible D gene is TRBD2 (5 bases). With 1 base removed from V and 6 bases from J, the gap between germline ends came to 20 bases. Germline V CDR1 and CDR2: LGHDT, YNNKEL (reference sequence). CDR3 length: 17 amino acids.

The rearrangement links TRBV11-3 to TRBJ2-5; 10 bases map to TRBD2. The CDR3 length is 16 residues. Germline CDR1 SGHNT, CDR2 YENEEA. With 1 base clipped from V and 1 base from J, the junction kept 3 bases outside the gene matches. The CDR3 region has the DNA TGTGCCAGCAGCTTAGGGTCTAGCGGGGGCCAAGAGACCCAGTACTTC. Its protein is CASSLGSSGGQETQYF.

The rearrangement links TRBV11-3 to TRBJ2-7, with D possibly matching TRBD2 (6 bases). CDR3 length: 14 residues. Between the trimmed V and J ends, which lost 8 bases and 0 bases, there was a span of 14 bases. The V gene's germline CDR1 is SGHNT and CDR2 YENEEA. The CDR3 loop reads CASSIGGTSYEQYF. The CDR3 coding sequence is TGTGCCAGCTCGATCGGGGGAACCTCCTACGAGCAGTACTTC.

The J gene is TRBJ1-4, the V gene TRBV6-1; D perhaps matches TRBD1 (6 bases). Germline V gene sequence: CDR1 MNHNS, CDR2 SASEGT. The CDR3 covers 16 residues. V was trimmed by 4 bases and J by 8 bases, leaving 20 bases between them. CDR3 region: CASSAGGQPLGEKLFF. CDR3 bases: TGTGCCAGCAGTGCTGGTGGACAGCCCCTAGGGGAAAAACTGTTTTTT.

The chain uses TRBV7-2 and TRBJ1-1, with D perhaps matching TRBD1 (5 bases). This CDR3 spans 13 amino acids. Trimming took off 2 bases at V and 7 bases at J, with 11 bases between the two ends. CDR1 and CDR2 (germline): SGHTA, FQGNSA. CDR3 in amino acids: CASSLPGDYEAFF. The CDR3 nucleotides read TGTGCCAGCAGCTTACCGGGGGACTATGAAGCTTTCTTT.

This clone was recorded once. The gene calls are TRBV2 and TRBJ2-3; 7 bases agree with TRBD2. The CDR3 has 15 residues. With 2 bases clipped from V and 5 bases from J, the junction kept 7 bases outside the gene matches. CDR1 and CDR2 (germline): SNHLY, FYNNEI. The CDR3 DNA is TGTGCCAGCAGTGAACAGGCGGGAGCGGTAGATACGCAGTATTTT. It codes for CASSEQAGAVDTQYF. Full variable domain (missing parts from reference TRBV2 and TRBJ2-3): EPEVTQTPSHQVTQMGQEVILRCVPISNHLYFYWYRQILGQKVEFLVSFYNNEISEKSEIFDDQFSVERPDGSNFTLKIRSTKLEDSAMYFCASSEQAGAVDTQYFGPGTRLTVL.

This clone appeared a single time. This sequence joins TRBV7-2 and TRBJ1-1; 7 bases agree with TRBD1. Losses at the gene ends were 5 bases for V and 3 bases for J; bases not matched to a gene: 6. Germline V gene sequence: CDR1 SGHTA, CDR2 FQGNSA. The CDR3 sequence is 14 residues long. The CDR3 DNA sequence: TGTGCCAGCAGCCCTCAACAGGGGTACACTGAAGCTTTCTTT. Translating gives CASSPQQGYTEAFF.

Written as DNA, the CDR3 is TGTGCCAGCAGCCCTCTAGCGGGCGGTTACGAGCAGTACTTC. Its translation: CASSPLAGGYEQYF. This sequence joins TRBV7-8 and TRBJ2-7; 8 bases align to TRBD2. The CDR3 is 14 residues long. Trimming took 5 bases from V and 4 from J; bases not matched to a gene: 7. Germline lookup yields CDR1 SGHVS and CDR2 FQNEAQ. Based on the CDR3 plus reference TRBV7-8 and TRBJ2-7, the full variable domain is GAGVSQSPRYKVAKRGQDVALRCDPISGHVSLFWYQQALGQGPEFLTYFQNEAQLDKSGLPSDRFFAERPEGSVSTLKIQRTQQEDSAVYLCASSPLAGGYEQYFGPGTRLTVT.

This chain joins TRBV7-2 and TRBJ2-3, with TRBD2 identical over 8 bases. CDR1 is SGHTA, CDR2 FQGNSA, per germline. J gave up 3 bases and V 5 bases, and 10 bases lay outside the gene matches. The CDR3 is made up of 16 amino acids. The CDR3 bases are TGTGCCAGCAGCCCTCGGAGCGGGAGAAAAACAGATACGCAGTATTTT. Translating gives CASSPRSGRKTDTQYF.

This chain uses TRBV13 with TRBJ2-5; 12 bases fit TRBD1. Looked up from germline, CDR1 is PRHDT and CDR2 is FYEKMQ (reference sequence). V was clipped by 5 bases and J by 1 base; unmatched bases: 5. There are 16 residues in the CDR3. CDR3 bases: TGTGCCAGCAGCAATCGGGACAGGGGGCTCCAAGAGACCCAGTACTTC. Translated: CASSNRDRGLQETQYF.

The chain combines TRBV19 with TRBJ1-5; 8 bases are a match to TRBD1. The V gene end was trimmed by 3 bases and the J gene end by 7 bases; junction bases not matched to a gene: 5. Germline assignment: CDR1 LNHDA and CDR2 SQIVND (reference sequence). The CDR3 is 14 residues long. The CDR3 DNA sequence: TGTGCCAGTAGTATCACAGGGGGGAGACAGCCCCAGCATTTT. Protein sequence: CASSITGGRQPQHF.